The sequence of this T cell receptor (beta chain) was determined in a study of blood T cell repertoires in COVID-19. Overall study context: Both acute and convalescent COVID-19 samples were obtained from the United States, Italy and Spain. PBMCs, B-cell-depleted T cells, or T cells were the source of the cDNA or gDNA that made up the material.

The data were produced by immunoSEQ multiplex PCR, yet TCRdb's version contains in-frame clones alone and is incomplete. This sample has approximately 52,000 clones, with 75% to 95% found just once. Germline V gene sequence: CDR1 MNHNY, CDR2 SVGAGI (reference sequence). The CDR3 runs 13 residues. Trimming removed 6 bases from V and 4 bases from J; junction bases left unmatched: 5. The sample taken for sequencing was peripheral blood. The TCR comes from a man aged 50 to 59 with acute or convalescent COVID-19. The J gene is TRBJ2-5, the V gene TRBV6-6; the match to TRBD1 covers 7 bases. The CDR3 DNA follows: TGTGCCAGCAGCCTCCGGACAGGAGAGACCCAGTACTTC. Encoded protein: CASSLRTGETQYF.